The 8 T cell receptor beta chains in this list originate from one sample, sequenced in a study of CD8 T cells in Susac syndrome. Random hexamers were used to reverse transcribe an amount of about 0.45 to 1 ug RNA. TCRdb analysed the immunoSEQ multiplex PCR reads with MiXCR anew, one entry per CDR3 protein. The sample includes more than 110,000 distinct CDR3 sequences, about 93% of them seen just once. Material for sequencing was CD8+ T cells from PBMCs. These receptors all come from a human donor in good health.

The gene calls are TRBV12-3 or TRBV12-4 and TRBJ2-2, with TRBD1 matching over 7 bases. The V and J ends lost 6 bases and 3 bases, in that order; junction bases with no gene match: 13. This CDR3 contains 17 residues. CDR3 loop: CASSMRGQSEYTGELFF. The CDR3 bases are TGTGCCAGCAGCATGAGGGGACAGTCAGAGTACACCGGGGAGCTGTTTTTT.

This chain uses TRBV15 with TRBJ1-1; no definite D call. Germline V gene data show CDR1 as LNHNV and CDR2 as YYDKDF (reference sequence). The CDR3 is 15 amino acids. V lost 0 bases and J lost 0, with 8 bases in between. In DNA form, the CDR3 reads TGTGCCACCAGCAGAGATCTGAGGATGAACACTGAAGCTTTCTTT. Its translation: CATSRDLRMNTEAFF.

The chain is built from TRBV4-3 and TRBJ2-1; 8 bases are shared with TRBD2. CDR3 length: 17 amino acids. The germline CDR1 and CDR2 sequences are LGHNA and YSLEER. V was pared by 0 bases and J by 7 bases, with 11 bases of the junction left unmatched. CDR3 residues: CASSQDRAAGGKNEQFF. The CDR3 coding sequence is TGCGCCAGCAGCCAAGATCGGGCGGCGGGAGGTAAGAATGAGCAGTTCTTC.

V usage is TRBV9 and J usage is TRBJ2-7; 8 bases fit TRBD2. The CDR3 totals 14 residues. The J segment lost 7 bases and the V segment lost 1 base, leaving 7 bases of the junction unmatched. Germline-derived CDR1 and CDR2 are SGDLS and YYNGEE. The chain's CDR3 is CASSVNGLAAEQYF. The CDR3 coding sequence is TGTGCCAGCAGCGTAAATGGACTAGCCGCGGAGCAGTACTTC.

CDR3 sequence: CASSLDPRAGGNQPQHF. CDR3 bases: TGTGCCAGCAGCTTAGACCCCAGGGCGGGTGGCAATCAGCCCCAGCATTTT. This chain joins TRBV7-9 and TRBJ1-5; D is perhaps TRBD1 (5 bases). The CDR3 totals 17 residues. CDR1 is SEHNR, CDR2 FQNEAQ, per germline (reference sequence). V was pared by 1 base and J by 2 bases, with 15 bases between.

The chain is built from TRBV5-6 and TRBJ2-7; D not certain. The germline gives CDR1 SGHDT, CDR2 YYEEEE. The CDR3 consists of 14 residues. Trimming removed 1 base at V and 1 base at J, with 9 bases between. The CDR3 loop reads CASSLYLESYEQYF. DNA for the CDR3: TGTGCCAGCAGCTTGTATTTAGAATCCTACGAGCAGTACTTC. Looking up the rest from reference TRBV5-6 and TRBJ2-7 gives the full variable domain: DAGVTQSPTHLIKTRGQQVTLRCSPKSGHDTVSWYQQALGQGPQFIFQYYEEEERQRGNFPDRFSGHQFPNYSSELNVNALLLGDSALYLCASSLYLESYEQYFGPGTRLTVT.

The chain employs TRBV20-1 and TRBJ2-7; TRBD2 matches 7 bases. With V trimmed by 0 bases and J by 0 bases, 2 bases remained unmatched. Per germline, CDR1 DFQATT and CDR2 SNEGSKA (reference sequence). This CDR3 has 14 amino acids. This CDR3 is CSARDLADSYEQYF. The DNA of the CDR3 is TGCAGTGCTAGAGATCTAGCGGACTCCTACGAGCAGTACTTC.

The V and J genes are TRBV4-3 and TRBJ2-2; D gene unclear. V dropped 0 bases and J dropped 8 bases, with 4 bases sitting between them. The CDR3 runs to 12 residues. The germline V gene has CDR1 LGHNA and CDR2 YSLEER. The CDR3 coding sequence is TGCGCCAGCAGCCAAGATCGGGGGGAGCTGTTTTTT. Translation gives CASSQDRGELFF.